This paragraph reports one T cell receptor (beta chain). The data were produced by immunoSEQ multiplex PCR, yet TCRdb's version contains in-frame clones alone and is incomplete. Counted here are some 340,000 clones, around 83% occurring once; the ten biggest clones make up more than 1.5%. The CDR3 length is 15 residues. With 4 bases clipped from V and 1 base from J, the junction kept 3 bases outside the gene matches. CDR1 and CDR2 (germline): SGHDN, FVKESK. The sample originates from a study of Ad26.COV2.S vaccination and SARS-CoV-2 variants. The treatment denotes: roughly 19 received Ad26.COV2.S at low or high dose, single or two shots; 5 received placebo; per-sample allocation not given. Sampling happened 63 days after the first vaccine or placebo injection. Its platform was an Ad26 vector, and its expressed antigen was Wuhan-strain SARS-CoV-2 spike.

The chain links TRBV14 to TRBJ2-2; 7 bases map to TRBD1. The receptor's source is a person between 18 and 65 years old who received the Ad26.COV2.S COVID-19 vaccine or a placebo. This specimen consisted of peripheral blood, obtained in a trial of Ad26.COV2.S vaccine versus placebo. The CDR3 DNA is TGTGCCAGCAGCCGCGGACAGGAGAACACCGGGGAGCTGTTTTTT. It translates to CASSRGQENTGELFF.